The 32 T cell receptor beta chains below were found in one sample sequenced in a study of blood T cell repertoires in COVID-19. The assay was immunoSEQ multiplex PCR, and TCRdb's table has in-frame clones only and misses some. Of 60,000 to 65,000 clones in the sample, around 80% were seen once. The source material was peripheral blood. The receptors stem from a man in his 60s with COVID-19, enrolled during active disease.

This chain connects TRBV5-1 to TRBJ2-5; TRBD2 agrees at 11 bases. V dropped 1 base and J dropped 5; count of bases not matched to a gene: 7. CDR1 and CDR2 from the germline V gene are SGHRS and YFSETQ. The CDR3 has 16 residues. CDR3 DNA sequence: TGCGCCAGCAGCTTGTTTAGCGGGGGGGCCGGGGAGACCCAGTACTTC. This translates into CASSLFSGGAGETQYF.

Here the CDR3 DNA reads TGTGCCAGCAGCTTAGGGGGGCTACGTTTAAATACGCAGTATTTT. Translation: CASSLGGLRLNTQYF. V gene TRBV11-3 combines with J gene TRBJ2-3; possible D gene TRBD1, 6 bases. V was trimmed by 1 base and J by 7 bases, leaving 15 bases between them. CDR1 is SGHNT, CDR2 YENEEA, per germline. The CDR3 covers 15 residues.

Here the CDR3 reads CASSEIRRGEQYF. The CDR3 DNA reads TGTGCCAGCAGTGAAATTCGGCGGGGCGAGCAGTACTTC. The rearrangement links TRBV2 to TRBJ2-7; weak D call: TRBD2 (6 bases). From germline, CDR1 is SNHLY and CDR2 FYNNEI. Trimming shortened V by 2 bases and J by 6 bases, and 11 bases separated the two germline ends. There are 13 residues in the CDR3.

This clone appeared a few times. A read error may account for a junction end that differs from germline. V gene TRBV11-2 combines with J gene TRBJ1-4; weak D call: TRBD1 (5 bases). CDR3 length equals 16 residues. Germline CDR1 SGHAT, CDR2 FQNNGV. The CDR3 DNA follows: TGTGCCAGCAGCACCCCCGGGACTACAACTACTGAAAAACTGTTTTTT. Protein: CASSTPGTTTTEKLFF.

J is TRBJ2-7 and V is TRBV20-1; 9 nucleotides match TRBD2. The CDR3 is 15 residues long. Germline V gene data show CDR1 as DFQATT and CDR2 as SNEGSKA (reference sequence). Trimming at V came to 3 bases and at J to 2 bases, leaving 8 bases not matched to a gene. The CDR3 sequence: CSASGAGGPAYEQYF. CDR3 sequence (DNA): TGCAGTGCTAGTGGAGCGGGGGGCCCCGCCTACGAGCAGTACTTC.

The rearrangement joins TRBV4-1 to TRBJ2-7, with D uncertain. This CDR3 is 12 amino acids long. CDR1 is MGHRA, CDR2 YSYEKL, per germline. V lost 3 bases to trimming and J lost 7 bases, with 10 bases between them. In DNA, the CDR3 is TGCGCCAGCAGCCACCTCTTTACTGAGCAGTACTTC. Protein sequence: CASSHLFTEQYF.

The J gene is TRBJ2-3, the V gene TRBV15; 14 nucleotides match TRBD2. There are 16 residues in the CDR3. J gave up 8 bases and V 3 bases, and 7 bases lay outside the gene matches. Looked up from germline, CDR1 is LNHNV and CDR2 is YYDKDF (reference sequence). The CDR3, as DNA: TGTGCCACCAGCAGGAGCCCCGGGACTAGCGGGGGTACGCAGTATTTT. Its protein product is CATSRSPGTSGGTQYF.

The V call is TRBV11-2, the J call TRBJ2-7; D call uncertain. V lost 2 bases and J 5 bases, leaving 7 bases between the germline ends. The CDR3 is 12 amino acids. The germline CDR1 and CDR2 sequences are SGHAT and FQNNGV. For the CDR3, the DNA is TGTGCCAGCAGCTTATGGCAGGACGAGCAGTACTTC. As protein: CASSLWQDEQYF.

The chain carries TRBV7-9 and TRBJ2-2, with D perhaps TRBD1 (5 bases). V dropped 8 bases and J dropped 5 bases, with 15 bases sitting between them. The CDR3 has 14 amino acids. The V gene's germline CDR1 is SEHNR and CDR2 FQNEAQ (reference sequence). For the CDR3, the DNA is TGTGCCAGCGCTGCAGACAGACATACCGGGGAGCTGTTTTTT. As protein: CASAADRHTGELFF.

V and J are TRBV6-5 and TRBJ1-5; the D is unclear. The CDR3 extends over 13 amino acids. V was shortened by 5 bases and J by 4 bases, with 9 bases between the two germline ends. Germline V gene sequence: CDR1 MNHEY, CDR2 SVGAGI. CDR3: CASSSDGNQPQHF. CDR3 bases: TGTGCCAGCAGTAGCGACGGGAATCAGCCCCAGCATTTT.

This chain uses TRBV3-1 (or the pseudogene TRBV3-2) with TRBJ2-2; D gene ambiguous. The CDR3 contains 15 residues. Germline V gene sequence: CDR1 LGHDT, CDR2 YNNKEL (reference sequence). V was trimmed by 0 bases and J by 4 bases, leaving 9 bases between them. The CDR3 region is CASSQDRLFTGELFF. CDR3 nucleotide sequence: TGTGCCAGCAGCCAAGACAGGCTGTTCACCGGGGAGCTGTTTTTT.

The CDR3 spells CATAGTGGGSEQFF. CDR3 nucleotides: TGTGCCACCGCGGGGACAGGGGGCGGGAGTGAGCAGTTCTTC. This chain connects TRBV24-1 to TRBJ2-1; 12 nucleotides align to TRBD1. Per germline, CDR1 KGHDR and CDR2 SFDVKD. J was trimmed by 9 bases and V by 9 bases; bases with no gene match: 8. The CDR3 has 14 amino acids.

The chain recombines TRBV30 with TRBJ2-1; 7 positions match TRBD2. This CDR3 is built from 17 residues. V lost 0 bases, J lost 8 bases, and 16 bases stayed unmatched. Germline V gene lookup returns CDR1 GTSNPN and CDR2 SVGIG (reference sequence). The CDR3 DNA follows: TGTGCCTGGAGTGTACAAAAGGGAGCGGGGAGGGGCGATGAGCAGTTCTTC. This sequence encodes CAWSVQKGAGRGDEQFF.

The V gene is TRBV28, the J gene TRBJ1-2; D is ambiguous. Looked up from germline, CDR1 is MDHEN and CDR2 is SYDVKM. V lost 2 bases to trimming and J lost 8 bases, with 12 bases between them. The CDR3 loop spans 13 amino acids. The CDR3 DNA follows: TGTGCCAGCAGTTTAGGTCCGGTAACCGGCTACACCTTC. Translating gives CASSLGPVTGYTF.

The rearrangement joins TRBV30 to TRBJ1-4; 8 bases agree with TRBD1. The CDR3 contains 14 residues. Germline trimming cut 5 bases from V and 1 base from J; bases unmatched to any gene: 3. Germline CDR1 is GTSNPN and CDR2 is SVGIG (reference sequence). CDR3 nucleotide sequence: TGTGCCTGGGGAACAGGGGGAACTAATGAAAAACTGTTTTTT. This translates into CAWGTGGTNEKLFF.

The gene calls are TRBV28 and TRBJ1-2; D not certain. The CDR3 runs 13 residues. Germline lookup yields CDR1 MDHEN and CDR2 SYDVKM. V was shortened by 6 bases and J by 4 bases, with 12 bases between the two germline ends. Here the CDR3 reads CASRVGGSYGYTF. CDR3 nucleotides: TGTGCCAGCAGGGTGGGAGGGAGCTATGGCTACACCTTC.

This clone is labeled medium-sized. The J gene is TRBJ1-5, the V gene TRBV4-1, with a weak D call TRBD1 (5 bases). This CDR3 has 15 amino acids. V was clipped by 3 bases and J by 1 base, with 10 bases between them. Germline V gene sequence: CDR1 MGHRA, CDR2 YSYEKL. CDR3 region: CASSHSDSSNQPQHF. The CDR3 region has the DNA TGCGCCAGCAGCCACTCTGACAGCAGCAATCAGCCCCAGCATTTT.

This rearrangement joins TRBV11-3 to TRBJ2-7, with a weak D call TRBD2 (6 bases). Germline CDR1 SGHNT, CDR2 YENEEA. CDR3 length: 14 amino acids. The V end lost 1 base, the J end lost 1 base, and 8 bases lay between the germline ends. The CDR3 here is CASSLVGTSYEQYF. The CDR3 nucleotides read TGTGCCAGCAGCTTAGTAGGGACTTCCTACGAGCAGTACTTC.

V usage is TRBV27 and J usage is TRBJ2-7; D unresolved. Germline CDR1 and CDR2: MNHEY and SMNVEV (reference sequence). Trimming stripped 2 bases from V and 0 bases from J, with 11 bases between. The CDR3 runs 15 residues. In DNA form, the CDR3 reads TGTGCCAGCAGTTTAGTTCCGGTTTACTCCTACGAGCAGTACTTC. Its translation: CASSLVPVYSYEQYF.

The chain couples TRBV2 to TRBJ2-1, with 11 bases that match TRBD2. Germline CDR1 is SNHLY and CDR2 is FYNNEI. The CDR3 sequence is 15 residues long. The ends lost 6 bases at V and 2 bases at J; junction bases unmatched: 3. The CDR3 nucleotides read TGTGCCAGCAGCGGACTAGCGGGCCCCTACAATGAGCAGTTCTTC. Protein sequence: CASSGLAGPYNEQFF.

Relative to its sample, this clone is large. The chain links TRBV6-5 to TRBJ1-3; possible D gene TRBD1, 5 bases. The CDR3 extends over 14 amino acids. Germline V CDR1 and CDR2: MNHEY, SVGAGI. Trimming pared 7 bases from V and 3 bases from J, leaving 13 bases between. The CDR3 coding sequence is TGTGCCAGCATGCCGGGCAGGGTTGGAAACACCATATATTTT. Protein product: CASMPGRVGNTIYF.

This chain joins TRBV3-1 (or the pseudogene TRBV3-2) and TRBJ2-7, with 7 nucleotides matching TRBD2. The junction had 11 bases not matched to a gene; V was cut back by 4 bases and J by 5 bases. CDR3 length equals 15 residues. Per germline, CDR1 LGHDT and CDR2 YNNKEL (reference sequence). In DNA form, the CDR3 reads TGTGCCAGCAGCCTCACCCAGGGAGGGCCCGACGAGCAGTACTTC. It yields the protein CASSLTQGGPDEQYF.

This clone occurred many times. The gene calls are TRBV7-2 and TRBJ2-1; tentatively, D is TRBD2 (6 bases). V gave up 5 bases and J gave up 9 bases, with 8 bases separating them. Germline V lookup: CDR1 SGHTA, CDR2 FQGNSA. The CDR3 is 11 amino acids. CDR3 sequence: CASSGGSEQFF. CDR3 DNA sequence: TGTGCCAGCAGCGGGGGGAGTGAGCAGTTCTTC. Based on the CDR3 plus reference TRBV7-2 and TRBJ2-1, the full variable domain is GAGVSQSPSNKVTEKGKDVELRCDPISGHTALYWYRQSLGQGLEFLIYFQGNSAPDKSGLPSDRFSAERTGGSVSTLTIQRTQQEDSAVYLCASSGGSEQFFGPGTRLTVL.

The chain is built from TRBV5-1 and TRBJ2-7; tentative D call: TRBD2 (5 bases). This CDR3 is built from 14 residues. From germline, CDR1 is SGHRS and CDR2 YFSETQ. V was trimmed by 1 base and J by 3 bases, leaving 11 bases between them. In DNA form, the CDR3 reads TGCGCCAGCAGCTTGTCGGGGAGTGACTACGAGCAGTACTTC. This translates into CASSLSGSDYEQYF.

This clone appeared a few times. The J gene is TRBJ1-6, the V gene TRBV28; D gene ambiguous. Germline CDR1 reads MDHEN; CDR2 reads SYDVKM. CDR3 length equals 12 residues. The V end lost 8 bases, the J end lost 8 bases, and 10 bases lay between the germline ends. CDR3 protein: CASGEGDSPLHF. CDR3 sequence (DNA): TGTGCCAGCGGTGAGGGTGATTCACCCCTCCACTTT.

This rearrangement joins TRBV5-6 to TRBJ2-3; 10 nucleotides line up with TRBD2. CDR1 is SGHDT and CDR2 is YYEEEE in the germline V gene. The junction had 7 bases not matched to a gene; V was cut back by 5 bases and J by 4 bases. CDR3 length equals 15 residues. The CDR3: CASRSSGSNPDTQYF. In DNA form, the CDR3 reads TGTGCCAGCAGGTCTAGCGGGAGCAATCCAGATACGCAGTATTTT.

The chain couples TRBV9 to TRBJ2-7; 7 bases match TRBD1. Looked up from germline, CDR1 is SGDLS and CDR2 is YYNGEE. Losses at the gene ends were 4 bases for V and 7 bases for J; bases not matched to a gene: 8. This CDR3 has 13 amino acids. The CDR3 bases are TGTGCCAGCAGCCAGAGCTCAGGGGGTGAGCAGTACTTC. Residues: CASSQSSGGEQYF.

This clone has just one count. The V and J genes are TRBV2 and TRBJ2-7, with TRBD2 matching over 8 bases. From germline, CDR1 is SNHLY and CDR2 FYNNEI. Trimming cost V 0 bases and J 3 bases; bases outside gene matches: 7. The CDR3 has 16 amino acids. CDR3 sequence (DNA): TGTGCCAGCAGTGAAGCGCAAACCCGGGGGGGCTACGAGCAGTACTTC. Protein: CASSEAQTRGGYEQYF.

Turning to this clone: At one end, the junction sequence differs from germline, possibly due to a read error. Distinct nucleotide sequences in the sample also encode this CDR3. The chain carries TRBV3-1 (or the pseudogene TRBV3-2) and TRBJ2-3, with 12 bases matching TRBD2. Looked up from germline, CDR1 is LGHDT and CDR2 is YNNKEL (reference sequence). The CDR3 is 18 amino acids. CDR3 bases: TGCGCCAGCAGCCAATTAACTAGCGGGGGGCTGAGCACAGATACGCAGTATTTT. It yields the protein CASSQLTSGGLSTDTQYF.

The chain recombines TRBV7-7 with TRBJ2-1; maybe TRBD1 (6 bases). Germline V gene data show CDR1 as SSHAT and CDR2 as FNYEAQ (reference sequence). This CDR3 is built from 13 residues. Trimming left V 3 bases short and J 10 bases short, with 13 bases between. The CDR3 sequence: CASSLTRGGEQFF. DNA for the CDR3: TGTGCCAGCAGCTTGACCAGGGGTGGAGAGCAGTTCTTC.

For the CDR3, the DNA is TGTGCCAGCAGTTCCCCTACCCACACCGGGGAGCTGTTTTTT. This codes for CASSSPTHTGELFF. The chain uses TRBV25-1 and TRBJ2-2; D gene ambiguous. CDR3 size: 14 residues. Trimming pared 5 bases from V and 3 bases from J, leaving 10 bases between. The germline CDR1 and CDR2 sequences are MGHDK and SYGVNS.

This chain uses TRBV18 with TRBJ2-7; D may be TRBD1 (6 bases). This CDR3 has 14 amino acids. V lost 2 bases and J 2 bases, leaving 10 bases between the germline ends. Germline loops: CDR1 KGHSH, CDR2 LQKENI. The CDR3 loop reads CASSPVTGAYEQYF. The CDR3 DNA follows: TGTGCCAGCTCACCAGTGACAGGTGCCTACGAGCAGTACTTC. Filled out from reference TRBV18 and TRBJ2-7, the complete variable domain reads NAGVMQNPRHLVRRRGQEARLRCSPMKGHSHVYWYRQLPEEGLKFMVYLQKENIIDESGMPKERFSAEFPKEGPSILRIQQVVRGDSAAYFCASSPVTGAYEQYFGPGTRLTVT.